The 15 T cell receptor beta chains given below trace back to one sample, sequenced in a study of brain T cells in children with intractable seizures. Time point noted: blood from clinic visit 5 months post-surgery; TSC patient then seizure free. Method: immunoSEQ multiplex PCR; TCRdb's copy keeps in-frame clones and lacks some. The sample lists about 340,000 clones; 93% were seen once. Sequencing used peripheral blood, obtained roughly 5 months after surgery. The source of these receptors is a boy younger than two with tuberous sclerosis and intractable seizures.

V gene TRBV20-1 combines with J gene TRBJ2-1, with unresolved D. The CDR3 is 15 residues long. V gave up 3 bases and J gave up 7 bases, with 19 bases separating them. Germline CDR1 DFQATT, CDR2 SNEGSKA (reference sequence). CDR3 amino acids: CSASTQRLSRNEQFF. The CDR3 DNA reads TGCAGTGCTAGTACCCAGCGACTCAGCAGGAATGAGCAGTTCTTC.

CDR3 residues: CASSRISGEIPNEQFF. Written as DNA, the CDR3 is TGTGCCAGCAGCCGGATTAGCGGGGAAATCCCCAATGAGCAGTTCTTC. The chain employs TRBV4-2 and TRBJ2-1; 8 bases are shared with TRBD2. The CDR3 contains 16 residues. The V and J ends lost 4 bases and 6 bases, in that order; junction bases with no gene match: 11. The germline CDR1 and CDR2 sequences are LGHNA and YNFKEQ.

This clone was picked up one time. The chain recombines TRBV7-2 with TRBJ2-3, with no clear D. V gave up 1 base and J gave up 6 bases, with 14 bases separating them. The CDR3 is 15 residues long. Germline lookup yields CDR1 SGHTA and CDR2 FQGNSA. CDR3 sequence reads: CASSLGSGDGDTQYF. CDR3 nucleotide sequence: TGTGCCAGCAGCTTAGGGTCAGGCGATGGGGATACGCAGTATTTT.

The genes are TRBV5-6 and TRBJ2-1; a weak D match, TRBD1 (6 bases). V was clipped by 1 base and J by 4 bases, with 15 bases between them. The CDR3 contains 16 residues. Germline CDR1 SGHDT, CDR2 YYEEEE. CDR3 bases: TGTGCCAGCAGCTTGAATGGGGACAAGCTATACAATGAGCAGTTCTTC. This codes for CASSLNGDKLYNEQFF.

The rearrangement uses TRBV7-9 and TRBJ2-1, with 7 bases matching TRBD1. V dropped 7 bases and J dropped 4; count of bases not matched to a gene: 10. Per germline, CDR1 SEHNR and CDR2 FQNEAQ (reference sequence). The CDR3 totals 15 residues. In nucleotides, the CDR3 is TGTGCCAGCAACCCGGAGACAGGGACATACAATGAGCAGTTCTTC. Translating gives CASNPETGTYNEQFF.

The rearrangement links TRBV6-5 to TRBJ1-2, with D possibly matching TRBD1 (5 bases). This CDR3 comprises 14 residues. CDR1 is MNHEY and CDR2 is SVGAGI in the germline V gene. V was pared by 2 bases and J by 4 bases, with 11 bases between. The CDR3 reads CASSYNGARYGYTF. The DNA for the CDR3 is TGTGCCAGCAGTTACAACGGGGCGCGCTATGGCTACACCTTC.

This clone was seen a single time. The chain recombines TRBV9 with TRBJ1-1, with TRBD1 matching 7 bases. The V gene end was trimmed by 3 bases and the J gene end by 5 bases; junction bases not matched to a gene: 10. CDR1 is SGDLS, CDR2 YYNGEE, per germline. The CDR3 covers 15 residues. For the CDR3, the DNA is TGTGCCAGCAGCGAGTCCCGGGACAGAGGGACTGAAGCTTTCTTT. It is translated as CASSESRDRGTEAFF.

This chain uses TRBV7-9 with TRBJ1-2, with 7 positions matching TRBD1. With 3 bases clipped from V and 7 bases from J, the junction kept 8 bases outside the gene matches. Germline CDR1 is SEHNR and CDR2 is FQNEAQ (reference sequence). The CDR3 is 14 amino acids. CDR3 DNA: TGTGCCAGCAGCTTGCGGGACAGATCGGCTGGCTACACCTTC. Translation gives CASSLRDRSAGYTF.

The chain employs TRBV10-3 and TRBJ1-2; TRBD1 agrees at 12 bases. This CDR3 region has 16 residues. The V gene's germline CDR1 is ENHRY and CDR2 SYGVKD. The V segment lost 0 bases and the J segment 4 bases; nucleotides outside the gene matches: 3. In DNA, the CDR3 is TGTGCCATCAGTGAGTCTTGGGGACAGGGGGCCTATGGCTACACCTTC. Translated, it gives CAISESWGQGAYGYTF.

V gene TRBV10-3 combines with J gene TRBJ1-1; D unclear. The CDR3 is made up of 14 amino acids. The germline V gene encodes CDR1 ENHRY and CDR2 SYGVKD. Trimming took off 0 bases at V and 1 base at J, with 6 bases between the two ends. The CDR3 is CAISESRRNTEAFF. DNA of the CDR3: TGTGCCATCAGTGAGTCGAGGAGGAACACTGAAGCTTTCTTT.

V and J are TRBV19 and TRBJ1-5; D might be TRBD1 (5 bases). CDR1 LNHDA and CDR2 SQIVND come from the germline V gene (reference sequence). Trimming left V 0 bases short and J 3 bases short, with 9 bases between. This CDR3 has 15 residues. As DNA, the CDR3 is TGTGCCAGTAGTATAGAGTCCGGGGCCAATCAGCCCCAGCATTTT. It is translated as CASSIESGANQPQHF.

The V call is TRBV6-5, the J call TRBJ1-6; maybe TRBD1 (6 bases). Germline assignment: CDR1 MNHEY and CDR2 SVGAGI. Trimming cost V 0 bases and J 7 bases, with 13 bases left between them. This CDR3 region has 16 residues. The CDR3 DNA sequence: TGTGCCAGCAGTTACTCAGCGGGGGCGTCGAATTCACCCCTCCACTTT. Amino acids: CASSYSAGASNSPLHF.

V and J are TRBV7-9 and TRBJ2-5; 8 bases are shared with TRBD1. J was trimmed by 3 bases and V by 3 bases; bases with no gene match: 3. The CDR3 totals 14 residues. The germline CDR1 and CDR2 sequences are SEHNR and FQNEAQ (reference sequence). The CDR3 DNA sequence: TGTGCCAGCAGCTTCTTGGACAGGGAAGAGACCCAGTACTTC. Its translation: CASSFLDREETQYF. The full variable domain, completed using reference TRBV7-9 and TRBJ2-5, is DTGVSQNPRHKITKRGQNVTFRCDPISEHNRLYWYRQTLGQGPEFLTYFQNEAQLEKSRLLSDRFSAERPKGSFSTLEIQRTEQGDSAMYLCASSFLDREETQYFGPGTRLLVL.

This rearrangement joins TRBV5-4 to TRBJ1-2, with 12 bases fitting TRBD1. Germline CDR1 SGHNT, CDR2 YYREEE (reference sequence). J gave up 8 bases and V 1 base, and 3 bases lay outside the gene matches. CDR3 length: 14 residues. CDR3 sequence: CASSLRDRGPGYTF. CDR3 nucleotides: TGTGCCAGCAGCTTGCGGGACAGGGGGCCCGGCTACACCTTC.

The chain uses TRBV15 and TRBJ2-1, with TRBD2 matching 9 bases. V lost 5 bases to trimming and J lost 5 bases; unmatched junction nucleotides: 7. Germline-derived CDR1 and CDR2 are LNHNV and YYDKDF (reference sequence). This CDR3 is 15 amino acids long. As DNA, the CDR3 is TGTGCCACCAGCCTTCTAGCGGGAATCGACAATGAGCAGTTCTTC. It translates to CATSLLAGIDNEQFF.